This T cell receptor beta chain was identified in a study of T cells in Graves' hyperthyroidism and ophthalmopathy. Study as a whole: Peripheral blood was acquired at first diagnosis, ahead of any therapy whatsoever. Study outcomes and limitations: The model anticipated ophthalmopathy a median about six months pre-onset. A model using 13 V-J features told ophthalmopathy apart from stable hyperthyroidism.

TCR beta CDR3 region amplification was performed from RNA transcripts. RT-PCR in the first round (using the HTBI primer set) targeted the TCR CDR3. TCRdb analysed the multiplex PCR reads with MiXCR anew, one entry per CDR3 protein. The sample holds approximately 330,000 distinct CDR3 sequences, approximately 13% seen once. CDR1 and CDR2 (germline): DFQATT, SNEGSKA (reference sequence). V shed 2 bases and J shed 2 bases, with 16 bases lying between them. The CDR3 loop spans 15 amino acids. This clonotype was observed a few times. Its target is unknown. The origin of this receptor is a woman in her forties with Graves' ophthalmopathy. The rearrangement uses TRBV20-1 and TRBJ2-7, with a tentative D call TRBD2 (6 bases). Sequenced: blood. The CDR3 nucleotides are TGCAGTGCTAGAAACCCCGGGACTGCCCCCTACGAGCAGTACTTC. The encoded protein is CSARNPGTAPYEQYF.